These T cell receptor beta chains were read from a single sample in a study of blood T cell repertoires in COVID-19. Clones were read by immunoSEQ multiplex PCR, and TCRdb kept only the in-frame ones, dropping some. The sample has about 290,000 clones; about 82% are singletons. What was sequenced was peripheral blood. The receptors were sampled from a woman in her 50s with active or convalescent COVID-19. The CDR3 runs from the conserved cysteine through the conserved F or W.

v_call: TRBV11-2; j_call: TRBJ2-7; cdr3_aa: CASSATSGTYEQYF
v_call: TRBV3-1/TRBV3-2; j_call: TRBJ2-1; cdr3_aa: CASSRGTSGSPYNEQFF
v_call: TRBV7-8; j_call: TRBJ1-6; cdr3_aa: CASSHAYSPLHF
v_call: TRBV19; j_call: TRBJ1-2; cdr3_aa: CASSYTGGESRGYTF
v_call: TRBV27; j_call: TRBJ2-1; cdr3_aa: CASSLQGSEYNEQFF
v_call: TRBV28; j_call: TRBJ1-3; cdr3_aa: CASSPQGNTIYF
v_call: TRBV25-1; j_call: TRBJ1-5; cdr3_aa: CASSISNQPQHF
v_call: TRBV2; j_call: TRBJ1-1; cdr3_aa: CASNLPGGSGNTEAFF
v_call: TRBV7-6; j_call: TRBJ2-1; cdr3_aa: CASRPLAGSYNEQFF
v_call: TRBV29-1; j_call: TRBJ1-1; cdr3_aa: CSVVRQGNTEAFF
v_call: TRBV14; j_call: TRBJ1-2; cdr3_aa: CASSPEASYGYTF
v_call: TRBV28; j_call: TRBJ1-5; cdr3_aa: CASSQAGGFGNQPQHF
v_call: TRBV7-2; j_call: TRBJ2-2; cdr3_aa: CASSPAARGTGELFF
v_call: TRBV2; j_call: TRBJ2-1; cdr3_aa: CDSGLREAEQFF
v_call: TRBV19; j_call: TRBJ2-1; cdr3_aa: CASSRGDATTRNEQFF
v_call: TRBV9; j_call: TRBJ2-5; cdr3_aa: CASSVGELDQETQYF
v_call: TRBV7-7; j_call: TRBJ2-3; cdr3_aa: CASSLSAIDTQYF
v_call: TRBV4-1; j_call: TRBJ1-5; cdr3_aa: CASSSGGGYQPQHF
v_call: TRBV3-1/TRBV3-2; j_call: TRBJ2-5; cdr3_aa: CASSHRLAGREETQYF
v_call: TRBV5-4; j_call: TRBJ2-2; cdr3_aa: CASRDGTGGPGELFF
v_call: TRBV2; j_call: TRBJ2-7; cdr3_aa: CASGDSYEQYF
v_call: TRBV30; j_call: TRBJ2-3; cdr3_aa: CAWSQSTDTQYF
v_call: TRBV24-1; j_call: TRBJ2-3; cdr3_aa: CATRQSVVDTQYF
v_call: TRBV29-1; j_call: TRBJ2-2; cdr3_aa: CSALGLNRELFF
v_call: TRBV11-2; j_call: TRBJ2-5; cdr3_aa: CASSLGRTSGQETQYF
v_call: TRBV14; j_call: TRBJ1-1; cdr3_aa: CASSQVYRGQNTEAFF
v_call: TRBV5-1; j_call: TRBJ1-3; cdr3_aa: CASSVGQPAGNTIYF
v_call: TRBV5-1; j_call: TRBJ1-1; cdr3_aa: CASSLVRAGDTEAFF
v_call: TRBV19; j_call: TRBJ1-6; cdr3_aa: CASSAQTGVGSPLHF
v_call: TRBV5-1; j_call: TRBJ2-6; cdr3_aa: CASTGTAGSGANVLTF
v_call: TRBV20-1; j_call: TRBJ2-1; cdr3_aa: CSASTLAGVFNEQFF
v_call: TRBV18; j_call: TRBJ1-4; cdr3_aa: CASSPSGTGFTNEKLFF
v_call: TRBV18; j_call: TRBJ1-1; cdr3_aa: CASSPRGTGRLNTEAFF
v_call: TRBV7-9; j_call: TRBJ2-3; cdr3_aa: CASSLAFADTQYF